This T cell receptor beta chain was recovered during a study of molecular identifiers for immune sequencing clone quantification. General study findings and limits: The study found clones above 20 RNA copies held over 98% of effector molecules and under 1% in naive cells. Spiked TCR RNA from one Jurkat cell reportedly showed up when mixed among around 1 million naive cells.

This clonotype was counted many times. The antigen is not known. Both previously described methods and listed TCR primers were employed to make bulk TCR libraries. TCRdb re-derived calls from the PCR reads in MiXCR, one entry per CDR3 protein. The profile covers more than 300,000 distinct CDR3 sequences, with 20% to 25% appearing a single time and about 0.81% taken by the ten largest. Naive CD8 T cells were sorted as CD8+CD4-CCR7+CD45RA+. The CDR3 extends over 11 amino acids. V shed 6 bases and J shed 3 bases, with 9 bases lying between them. Per the germline V gene, CDR1 is DFQATT and CDR2 is SNEGSKA (reference sequence).

The TCR originated in a human donor in good health. Some libraries in this study had Jurkat cell RNA spiked in. Input material: naive CD8+ T cells from blood, with Jurkat cell RNA spiked in. Described subset: FACS-sorted CD8+CD4-CCR7+CD45RA+ naive T cells. The rearrangement uses TRBV20-1 and TRBJ2-7; D is ambiguous. CDR3 in amino acids: CSAPMVYEQYF. The CDR3, as DNA: TGCAGTGCCCCTATGGTCTACGAGCAGTACTTC.